The clone carrying this TCR beta chain was counted at least ten times. Its antigen is unidentified. The V and J ends lost 4 bases and 5 bases respectively, with 10 bases between them. Germline loops: CDR1 SGHRS, CDR2 YFSETQ. The CDR3 length is 13 residues. Clones were read by immunoSEQ multiplex PCR, and TCRdb kept only the in-frame ones, dropping some. The sample was found to contain roughly 10,000 clones, and every one recurs. Treatment was busulfan-fludarabine conditioning, a marrow graft, and cyclophosphamide on days +3 and +4. The sample is drawn from a study of T cells after posttransplantation cyclophosphamide. Study observations and caveats: Tissue-infiltrating T cells from skin or gut overlapped little with blood T cells. Recipient CMV seropositivity and CMV reactivation strongly tracked TRB clonality.

This rearrangement joins TRBV5-1 to TRBJ2-1; tentative D call: TRBD1 (7 bases). The starting material was PBMCs, obtained after allogeneic stem cell transplant with posttransplant cyclophosphamide. The origin of this receptor is a female patient in her thirties or forties who received an allogeneic stem cell transplant from a related donor, was CMV-positive, and had no GVHD. Some of the T cells may derive from the graft donor. CDR3 region: CASSQGGNNEQFF. CDR3 coding DNA: TGCGCCAGCAGCCAGGGGGGCAACAATGAGCAGTTCTTC.